Following are 20 T cell receptor beta chains from one sample sequenced in a study of metastatic and nonmetastatic thyroid tumors. No treatment had been given to any patient before thyroid surgery. With MiXCR, TCRdb reprocessed the PCR reads. Here the sample spans about 15,000 clones, roughly 30% being singletons. The specimen was tumor tissue. These receptors all stem from a female donor with papillary thyroid cancer or a benign thyroid nodule (not recorded which). Some clones in this sample may be carry-over from other donors' samples.

This clone occurred once. The chain joins TRBV5-1 to TRBJ1-1; 9 nucleotides agree with TRBD1. The junction had 3 bases not matched to a gene; V was cut back by 0 bases and J by 0 bases. This CDR3 is built from 16 residues. The germline gives CDR1 SGHRS, CDR2 YFSETQ. The chain's CDR3 is CASSLGTGVMNTEAFF. CDR3 bases: TGCGCCAGCAGCTTGGGGACAGGGGTCATGAACACTGAAGCTTTCTTT.

This chain joins TRBV5-1 and TRBJ2-3; D unresolved. The CDR3 totals 14 residues. CDR1 SGHRS and CDR2 YFSETQ come from the germline V gene. V was cut by 7 bases and J by 0 bases, with 12 bases left in between. This chain's CDR3 is CASRVQPSTDTQYF. CDR3 nucleotides: TGCGCCAGCCGAGTTCAACCTAGCACAGATACGCAGTATTTT.

This clone occurred many times. The CDR3 DNA reads as TGTGCCAGCAGCTTAGGGTATCTGGAGACCCAGTACTTC. It codes for CASSLGYLETQYF. The chain combines TRBV7-2 with TRBJ2-5; D unresolved. V lost 1 base, J lost 5 bases, and 8 bases lay in between. This CDR3 comprises 13 residues. Germline V gene lookup returns CDR1 SGHTA and CDR2 FQGNSA.

The CDR3 loop reads CASSQRLAREQYF. CDR3 nucleotide sequence: TGTGCCAGTTCCCAGAGACTAGCTCGGGAGCAGTACTTC. V is TRBV19 and J is TRBJ2-7; 7 bases align to TRBD2. From germline, CDR1 is LNHDA and CDR2 SQIVND (reference sequence). After removal of 8 bases from V and 7 bases from J, the junction contained 11 bases not matched to a gene. The CDR3 is 13 residues long.

This clone was found many times. The sample contains more than one DNA sequence encoding this CDR3. The CDR3 is CASSVGLAGGPKYF. The CDR3 DNA follows: TGTGCCAGCAGCGTAGGCCTAGCAGGGGGGCCAAAATACTTC. The chain couples TRBV9 to TRBJ2-4; D might be TRBD1 (7 bases). Germline CDR1 SGDLS, CDR2 YYNGEE. Trimming stripped 0 bases from V and 16 bases from J, with 20 bases between. The CDR3 consists of 14 residues.

This clone occurred many times. CDR3 DNA: TGTGCCAGCAGCTTGGGGGCGGACATCGGGGCCAACGTCCTGACTTTC. Residues: CASSLGADIGANVLTF. This sequence joins TRBV5-4 and TRBJ2-6; tentatively, D is TRBD1 (5 bases). The germline V gene encodes CDR1 SGHNT and CDR2 YYREEE (reference sequence). V was pared by 0 bases and J by 4 bases, with 11 bases between. The CDR3 is 16 residues long.

Comments on this clone: The CDR3 ends on some other residue instead of the conserved phenylalanine or tryptophan, so this is likely a read error. The rearrangement joins TRBV5-6 to TRBJ1-2; tentative D call: TRBD1 (6 bases). The CDR3 runs 16 residues. The germline V gene encodes CDR1 SGHDT and CDR2 YYEEEE. V lost 4 bases and J lost 4, with 20 bases in between. The CDR3 here is CASSPRIRGRGYGYTV. The CDR3 DNA is TGTGCCAGCAGCCCCCGGATACGGGGGCGTGGCTATGGCTACACCGTC.

Sample share makes this clone medium-sized. This rearrangement joins TRBV12-3 or TRBV12-4 to TRBJ2-5, with TRBD1 identical over 11 bases. The junction had 7 bases not matched to a gene; V was cut back by 6 bases and J by 4 bases. CDR3 length equals 15 residues. The CDR3 coding sequence is TGTGCCAGCAGAGTAGGACAGGGGGCTTTAGAGACCCAGTACTTC. Protein sequence: CASRVGQGALETQYF.

This clone is termed medium-sized. The genes are TRBV5-1 and TRBJ2-7, with D maybe TRBD1 (6 bases). From germline, CDR1 is SGHRS and CDR2 YFSETQ. The CDR3 is 12 amino acids. V lost 5 bases and J lost 4, with 10 bases in between. The CDR3 bases are TGCGCCAGCAGGCAACAGGGTTACGAGCAGTACTTC. The encoded protein is CASRQQGYEQYF.

By share, this clone counts as medium-sized (0.01 to 0.1%). V usage is TRBV15 and J usage is TRBJ2-3, with TRBD2 matching over 11 bases. The length of the CDR3 is 16 residues. Germline loops: CDR1 LNHNV, CDR2 YYDKDF (reference sequence). V gave up 2 bases and J gave up 3 bases; unmatched junction bases: 4. The CDR3 sequence is CATSRLSGGVTDTQYF. For the CDR3, the DNA is TGTGCCACCAGCAGACTTAGCGGGGGGGTTACAGATACGCAGTATTTT.

This clone was seen ten or more times. The chain combines TRBV15 with TRBJ1-2; no reliable D call. CDR1 and CDR2 (germline): LNHNV, YYDKDF (reference sequence). V lost 0 bases and J lost 1, with 0 bases in between. The CDR3 consists of 12 residues. CDR3 nucleotide sequence: TGTGCCACCAGCAGAGATAACTATGGCTACACCTTC. Translation gives CATSRDNYGYTF. The variable domain in full, completed from reference TRBV15 and TRBJ1-2, reads DAMVIQNPRYQVTQFGKPVTLSCSQTLNHNVMYWYQQKSSQAPKLLFHYYDKDFNNEADTPDNFQSRRPNTSFCFLDIRSPGLGDTAMYLCATSRDNYGYTFGSGTRLTVV.

This clone is categorized as medium-sized. The gene calls are TRBV11-2 and TRBJ1-1, with D hard to call. CDR1 is SGHAT, CDR2 FQNNGV, per germline. The CDR3 contains 13 residues. The V end was cut by 2 bases, the J end by 11 bases, with 15 bases between. CDR3 sequence (DNA): TGTGCCAGCAGCTTACTTGATAGCCCGACGGCTTTCTTT. Amino acids: CASSLLDSPTAFF.

This clone showed up just a few times. This chain connects TRBV28 to TRBJ2-7; tentatively, D is TRBD1 (5 bases). V dropped 2 bases and J dropped 9 bases, with 11 bases sitting between them. The CDR3 totals 12 residues. Germline CDR1 is MDHEN and CDR2 is SYDVKM. The CDR3 here is CASSLSKGMQYF. As DNA, the CDR3 is TGTGCCAGCAGTTTAAGTAAGGGGATGCAGTACTTC.

V gene TRBV18 combines with J gene TRBJ1-2, with D perhaps matching TRBD1 (5 bases). The germline gives CDR1 KGHSH, CDR2 LQKENI. The CDR3 loop spans 15 amino acids. V was clipped by 6 bases and J by 4 bases, with 18 bases between them. The CDR3 protein is CASSPLQQAAYGYTF. CDR3 in DNA: TGTGCCAGCTCGCCTCTTCAACAGGCCGCCTATGGCTACACCTTC.

The rearrangement links TRBV7-2 to TRBJ1-1; D is uncertain. The CDR3 length is 14 residues. V lost 1 base and J 2 bases, leaving 8 bases between the germline ends. Germline CDR1 reads SGHTA; CDR2 reads FQGNSA. The CDR3 region has the DNA TGTGCCAGCAGCTTAGGGAGATTAAACACTGAAGCTTTCTTT. This codes for CASSLGRLNTEAFF.

The chain links TRBV20-1 to TRBJ2-1; TRBD1 might be the D (5 bases). The CDR3 loop spans 17 amino acids. Trimming pared 1 base from V and 0 bases from J, leaving 16 bases between. From germline, CDR1 is DFQATT and CDR2 SNEGSKA (reference sequence). This chain's CDR3 is CSARARQTLSSYNEQFF. The CDR3 DNA sequence: TGCAGTGCTAGAGCAAGACAGACGCTAAGCTCCTACAATGAGCAGTTCTTC.

This clone was observed at least ten times. This chain uses TRBV28 with TRBJ2-5, with D possibly TRBD2 on 7 matching bases. CDR1 is MDHEN and CDR2 is SYDVKM in the germline V gene. The CDR3 is 16 amino acids. With 5 bases removed from V and 5 bases from J, the gap between germline ends came to 21 bases. The CDR3 nucleotides read TGTGCCAGCAGTCCCGGGGGGCAGGGCGGGTGGGAGACCCAGTACTTC. Residues: CASSPGGQGGWETQYF.

This clone is classed as medium-sized. Other DNA sequences in the sample encode the same CDR3. This chain uses TRBV20-1 with TRBJ2-3; 8 nucleotides align to TRBD2. The CDR3 totals 15 residues. Germline CDR1 and CDR2: DFQATT and SNEGSKA (reference sequence). The V segment lost 6 bases and the J segment 4 bases; nucleotides outside the gene matches: 12. The CDR3 loop reads CSAYNPGLVSDTQYF. CDR3 nucleotide sequence: TGCAGTGCCTATAACCCGGGACTAGTTTCAGATACGCAGTATTTT.

At least ten counts were recorded for this clone. The rearrangement joins TRBV6-1 to TRBJ1-2, with D unclear. Deletions cut 6 bases from V and 4 bases from J, with 18 bases between. Germline values: CDR1 MNHNS, CDR2 SASEGT. This CDR3 has 15 residues. For the CDR3, the DNA is TGTGCCAGCAGCCAAGAATATCGCACCAGCTATGGCTACACCTTC. Translating gives CASSQEYRTSYGYTF.

This clone was seen a handful of times. Here the CDR3 reads CASSHPNTEAFF. The CDR3 bases are TGTGCCAGCAGTCATCCAAACACTGAAGCTTTCTTT. This chain joins TRBV6-1 and TRBJ1-1; D is unresolved. Trimming took off 5 bases at V and 2 bases at J, with 6 bases between the two ends. CDR3 length equals 12 residues. CDR1 is MNHNS, CDR2 SASEGT, per germline.